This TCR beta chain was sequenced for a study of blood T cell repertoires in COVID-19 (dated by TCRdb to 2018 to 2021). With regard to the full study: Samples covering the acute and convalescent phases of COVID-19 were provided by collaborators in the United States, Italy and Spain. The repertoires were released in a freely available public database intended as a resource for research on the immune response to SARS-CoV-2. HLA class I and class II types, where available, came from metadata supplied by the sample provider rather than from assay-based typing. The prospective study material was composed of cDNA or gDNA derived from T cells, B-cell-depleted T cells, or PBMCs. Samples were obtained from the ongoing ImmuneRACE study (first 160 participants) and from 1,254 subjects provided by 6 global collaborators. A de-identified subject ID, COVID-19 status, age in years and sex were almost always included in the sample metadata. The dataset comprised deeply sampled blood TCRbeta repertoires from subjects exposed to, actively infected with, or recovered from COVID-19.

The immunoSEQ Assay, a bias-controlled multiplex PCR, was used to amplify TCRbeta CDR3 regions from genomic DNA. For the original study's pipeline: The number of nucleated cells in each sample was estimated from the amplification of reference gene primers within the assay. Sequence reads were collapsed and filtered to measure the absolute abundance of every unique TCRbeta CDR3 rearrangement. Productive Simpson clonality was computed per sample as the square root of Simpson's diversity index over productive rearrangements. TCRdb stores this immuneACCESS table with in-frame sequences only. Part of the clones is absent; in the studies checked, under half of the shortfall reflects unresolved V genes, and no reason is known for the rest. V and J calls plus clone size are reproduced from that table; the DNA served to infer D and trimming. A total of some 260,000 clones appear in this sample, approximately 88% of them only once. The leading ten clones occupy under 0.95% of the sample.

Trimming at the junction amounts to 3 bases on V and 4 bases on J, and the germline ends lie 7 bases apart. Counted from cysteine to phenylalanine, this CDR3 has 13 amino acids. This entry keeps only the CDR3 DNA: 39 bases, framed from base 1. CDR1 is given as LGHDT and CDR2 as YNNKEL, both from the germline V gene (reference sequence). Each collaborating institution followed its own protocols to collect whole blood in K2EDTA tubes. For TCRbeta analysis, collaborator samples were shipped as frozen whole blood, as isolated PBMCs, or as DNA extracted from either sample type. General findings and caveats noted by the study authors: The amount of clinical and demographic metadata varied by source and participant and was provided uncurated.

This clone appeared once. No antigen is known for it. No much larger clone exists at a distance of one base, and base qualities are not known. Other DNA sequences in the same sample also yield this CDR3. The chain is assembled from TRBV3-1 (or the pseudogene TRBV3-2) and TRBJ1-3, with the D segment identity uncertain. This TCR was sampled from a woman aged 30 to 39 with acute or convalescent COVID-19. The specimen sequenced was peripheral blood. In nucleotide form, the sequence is TGTGCCAGCAGCCACAGGTCCGGAAACACCATATATTTT. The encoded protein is CASSHRSGNTIYF.